This T cell receptor (beta chain) originates from a study of T cell changes during pregnancy in multiple sclerosis. The CDR3 consists of 13 residues. Trimming left V 3 bases short and J 6 bases short, with 12 bases between. Germline V gene data show CDR1 as SGHTA and CDR2 as FQGNSA. Assay used: immunoSEQ multiplex PCR; TCRdb lists only in-frame clones, some missing. The table lists 10,000 or so clones, 75% to 85% of them singletons, with around 17% in the top ten. Sequencing was performed on CD8+ T cells from peripheral blood mononuclear cells, taken in the third trimester of pregnancy. The TCR comes from a female donor in good health, enrolled as a control in a pregnancy study. This rearrangement joins TRBV7-2 to TRBJ2-7, with D perhaps matching TRBD2 (5 bases). The CDR3 DNA reads as TGTGCCAGCAGCTTTCTGAGTGGGAGCGAGCAGTACTTC. Its translation is CASSFLSGSEQYF.